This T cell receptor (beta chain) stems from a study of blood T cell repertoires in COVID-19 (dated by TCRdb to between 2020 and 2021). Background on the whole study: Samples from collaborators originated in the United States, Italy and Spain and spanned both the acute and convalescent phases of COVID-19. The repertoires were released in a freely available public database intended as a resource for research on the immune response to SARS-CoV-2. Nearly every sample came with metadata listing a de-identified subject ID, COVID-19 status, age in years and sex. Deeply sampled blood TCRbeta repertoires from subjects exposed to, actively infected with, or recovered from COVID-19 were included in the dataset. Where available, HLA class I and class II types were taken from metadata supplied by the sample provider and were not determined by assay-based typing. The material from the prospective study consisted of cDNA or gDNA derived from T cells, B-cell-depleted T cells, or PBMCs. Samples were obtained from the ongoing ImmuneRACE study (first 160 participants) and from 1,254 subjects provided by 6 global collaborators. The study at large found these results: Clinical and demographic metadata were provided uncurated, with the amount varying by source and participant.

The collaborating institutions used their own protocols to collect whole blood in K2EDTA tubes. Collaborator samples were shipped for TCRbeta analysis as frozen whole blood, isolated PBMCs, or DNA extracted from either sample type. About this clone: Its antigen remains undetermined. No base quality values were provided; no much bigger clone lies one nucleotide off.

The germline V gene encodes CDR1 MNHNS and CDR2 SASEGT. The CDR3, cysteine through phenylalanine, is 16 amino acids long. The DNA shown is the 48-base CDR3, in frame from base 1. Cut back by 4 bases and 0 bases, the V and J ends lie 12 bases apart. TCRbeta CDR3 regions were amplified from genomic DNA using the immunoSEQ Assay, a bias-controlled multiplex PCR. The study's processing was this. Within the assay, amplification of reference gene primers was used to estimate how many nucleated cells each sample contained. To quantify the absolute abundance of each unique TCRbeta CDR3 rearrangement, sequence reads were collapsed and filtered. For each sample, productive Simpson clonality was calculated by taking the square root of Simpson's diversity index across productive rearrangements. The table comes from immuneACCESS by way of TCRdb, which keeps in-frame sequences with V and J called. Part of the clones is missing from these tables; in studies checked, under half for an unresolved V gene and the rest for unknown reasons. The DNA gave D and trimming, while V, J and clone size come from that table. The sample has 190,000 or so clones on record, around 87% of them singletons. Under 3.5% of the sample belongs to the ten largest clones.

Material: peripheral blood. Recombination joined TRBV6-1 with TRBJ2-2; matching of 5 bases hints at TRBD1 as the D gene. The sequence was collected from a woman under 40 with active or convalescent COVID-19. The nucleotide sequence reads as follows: TGTGCCAGCAGTGTCAGGGCTATTCCGAACACCGGGGAGCTGTTTTTT. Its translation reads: CASSVRAIPNTGELFF.